One T cell receptor beta chain is described in this entry. The CDR3 length is 14 residues. Germline values: CDR1 LNHNV, CDR2 YYDKDF (reference sequence). The germline V and J ends were trimmed by 8 bases and 4 bases, with 18 bases remaining between them. Clones were sequenced by immunoSEQ multiplex PCR, and TCRdb holds only the in-frame ones, with some missing. The sample shows 120,000 to 150,000 clones, 84% of them seen only once. This sample is drawn from a study of blood T cell repertoires in COVID-19. Study in general: Sites in the United States, Italy and Spain provided acute and convalescent COVID-19 samples.

The study recruited people aged roughly 18 to 89 years across about two dozen US areas. A COVID-19 case was met by exposed participants within 2 weeks before study entry. What was sequenced was PBMCs or T cells enriched from blood (not recorded which). The V and J genes are TRBV15 and TRBJ2-7; unclear D gene. The TCR sequence derives from a woman aged 50 to 60 who had been exposed to COVID-19. The CDR3 here is CATSGYSGSYEQYF. The CDR3 DNA follows: TGTGCCACCTCAGGTTACTCAGGCTCTTACGAGCAGTACTTC.